This T cell receptor (beta chain) is drawn from a study of vaccination and CD4 T cells after COVID-19. Details on this clonotype: The antigen is not known.

Time point noted: late sampling 161 to 241 days after vaccination in three convalescent patients. Treatment defined: roughly nine-day PBMC culture with coronavirus spike peptide pools or control peptides (ViraFEST assay). Researchers reported culturing under 2.5 million PBMCs per well with 10 IU/ml IL-2 and roughly 9.1 ug/ml peptide pools. Each of days 3 and 7 saw half the medium replaced by fresh IL-2 medium. The Oncomine TCR Beta short-read assay was what sequenced the DNA obtained from cultured CD4+ T cells. One entry per CDR3 protein, called by TCRdb with MiXCR from the PCR reads. Here the sample spans 20,000 or so distinct CDR3 sequences, 42% being singletons. The CDR3 consists of 12 residues. In germline, CDR1 is DFQATT, CDR2 SNEGSKA (reference sequence).

The sample here was CD4+ T cells from blood, cultured in vitro, taken about 7 months after SARS-CoV-2 vaccination. This chain links TRBV20-1 with TRBJ1-2; no definite D call. This receptor was obtained from a human donor who had recovered from COVID-19. The CDR3 here is CLFGVGSYGYTF. CDR3 bases: TGCCTTTTCGGGGTTGGAAGTTACGGCTACACCTTC.